This T cell receptor (beta chain) was captured by sequencing in a study of regulatory T cells in long-lasting Graves disease. Looking at the study overall: Over 5 years of antithyroid drugs plus positive TSH receptor antibodies defined persistent Graves' disease.

Time point in this sample: persistent/refractory GD, antithyroid drugs over 5 years with positive TRAb. Generation of the TCR library employed RNA extracted from PBMCs. This CDR3 spans 15 amino acids. Per germline, CDR1 SEHNR and CDR2 FQNEAQ (reference sequence). The V gene lost 2 bases and the J gene lost 2 bases, with 11 bases spanning the gap. For TCR beta, libraries came from iRepertoire HTBI primers and Arm-PCR of CDR3 regions. TCRdb re-called the multiplex PCR reads with MiXCR, one entry per CDR3 protein. The table includes about 470,000 distinct CDR3 sequences, around a fifth detected once. The TCR comes from a female donor with Graves disease. The sample here was peripheral blood mononuclear cells (PBMCs), taken when the disease was refractory, from a patient treated with antithyroid drugs. This sequence joins TRBV7-9 and TRBJ2-3, with D uncertain. CDR3 residues: CASSLRVYLTDTQYF. CDR3 coding DNA: TGTGCCAGCAGCTTAAGGGTCTATCTCACAGATACGCAGTATTTT.